This T cell receptor (beta chain) was captured in a study of beta chain features in type 1 diabetes. Findings and caveats of the study: Shorter TCRB CDR3s, moderately but significantly so, marked every one of the four CD4+ subsets in Type 1 diabetes patients.

This clone has more than one count but fewer than ten. The antigen remains unidentified. Reverse transcribing all isolated RNA meant expressed TCRB transcripts were sequenced. Profiled with immunoSEQ multiplex PCR; TCRdb holds only in-frame clones, not every one. Seen here are approximately 70,000 clones, about 50% observed once, and the top ten hold 0.7%. This sequence was found in a man aged 25 to 45 with type 1 diabetes. Source material: central memory CD4+ T cells from blood.

The CDR3 region has the DNA TGTGCCATCTTACGGGGGTACGAGCAGTACTTC. The encoded protein is CAILRGYEQYF. The genes are TRBV10-3 and TRBJ2-7, with D possibly matching TRBD2 (6 bases). The length of the CDR3 is 11 residues. The germline V gene encodes CDR1 ENHRY and CDR2 SYGVKD. With 8 bases removed from V and 4 bases from J, the gap between germline ends came to 9 bases.